These 5 T cell receptor beta chains came from one sample sequenced in a study of control samples from healthy donors and cancer patients. TCRdb keeps only in-frame clones here, not all; method: immunoSEQ multiplex PCR. The sample includes 120,000 or so clones, more than 70% of them seen just once. The sample comprised blood. These receptor sequences come from a man in his fifties or sixties in good health.

The sample holds a few counts of this clone. This sequence joins TRBV19 and TRBJ1-4; maybe TRBD1 (5 bases). The V end was cut by 7 bases, the J end by 3 bases, with 6 bases between. This CDR3 comprises 12 residues. Germline V gene lookup returns CDR1 LNHDA and CDR2 SQIVND (reference sequence). CDR3 protein: CASMGANEKLFF. The CDR3 DNA reads TGTGCCAGTATGGGGGCTAATGAAAAACTGTTTTTT.

The J gene is TRBJ1-4, the V gene TRBV2; 7 nucleotides line up with TRBD1. Losses at the gene ends were 11 bases for V and 0 bases for J; bases not matched to a gene: 9. This CDR3 region has 15 residues. CDR1 SNHLY and CDR2 FYNNEI come from the germline V gene. The CDR3 here is CAGGGQSTTNEKLFF. CDR3 DNA sequence: TGTGCCGGAGGGGGACAGTCAACAACTAATGAAAAACTGTTTTTT.

CDR3 residues: CASSYFDEQYF. CDR3 sequence (DNA): TGCGCCAGCAGTTACTTCGACGAGCAGTACTTC. The chain uses TRBV5-1 and TRBJ2-7; no clear D. The germline CDR1 and CDR2 sequences are SGHRS and YFSETQ. V lost 5 bases to trimming and J lost 5 bases, with 8 bases between them. The CDR3 has 11 amino acids.

The chain joins TRBV9 to TRBJ2-3; no reliable D call. Between the trimmed V and J ends, which lost 2 bases and 6 bases, there was a span of 4 bases. The CDR3 sequence is 11 residues long. CDR1 is SGDLS, CDR2 YYNGEE, per germline. The CDR3 spells CASSVGDTQYF. The DNA for the CDR3 is TGTGCCAGCAGCGTGGGTGATACGCAGTATTTT. Using reference TRBV9 and TRBJ2-3 for the parts outside the CDR3, the full variable domain is DSGVTQTPKHLITATGQRVTLRCSPRSGDLSVYWYQQSLDQGLQFLIQYYNGEERAKGNILERFSAQQFPDLHSELNLSSLELGDSALYFCASSVGDTQYFGPGTRLTVL.

V is TRBV7-2 and J is TRBJ1-6; TRBD1 might be the D (6 bases). Trimming shortened V by 6 bases and J by 9 bases, and 15 bases separated the two germline ends. Germline CDR1 SGHTA, CDR2 FQGNSA. CDR3 length: 14 amino acids. This CDR3 is CASRTNTGSSPLHF. CDR3 coding DNA: TGTGCCAGCAGGACAAACACAGGGAGTTCACCCCTCCACTTT.